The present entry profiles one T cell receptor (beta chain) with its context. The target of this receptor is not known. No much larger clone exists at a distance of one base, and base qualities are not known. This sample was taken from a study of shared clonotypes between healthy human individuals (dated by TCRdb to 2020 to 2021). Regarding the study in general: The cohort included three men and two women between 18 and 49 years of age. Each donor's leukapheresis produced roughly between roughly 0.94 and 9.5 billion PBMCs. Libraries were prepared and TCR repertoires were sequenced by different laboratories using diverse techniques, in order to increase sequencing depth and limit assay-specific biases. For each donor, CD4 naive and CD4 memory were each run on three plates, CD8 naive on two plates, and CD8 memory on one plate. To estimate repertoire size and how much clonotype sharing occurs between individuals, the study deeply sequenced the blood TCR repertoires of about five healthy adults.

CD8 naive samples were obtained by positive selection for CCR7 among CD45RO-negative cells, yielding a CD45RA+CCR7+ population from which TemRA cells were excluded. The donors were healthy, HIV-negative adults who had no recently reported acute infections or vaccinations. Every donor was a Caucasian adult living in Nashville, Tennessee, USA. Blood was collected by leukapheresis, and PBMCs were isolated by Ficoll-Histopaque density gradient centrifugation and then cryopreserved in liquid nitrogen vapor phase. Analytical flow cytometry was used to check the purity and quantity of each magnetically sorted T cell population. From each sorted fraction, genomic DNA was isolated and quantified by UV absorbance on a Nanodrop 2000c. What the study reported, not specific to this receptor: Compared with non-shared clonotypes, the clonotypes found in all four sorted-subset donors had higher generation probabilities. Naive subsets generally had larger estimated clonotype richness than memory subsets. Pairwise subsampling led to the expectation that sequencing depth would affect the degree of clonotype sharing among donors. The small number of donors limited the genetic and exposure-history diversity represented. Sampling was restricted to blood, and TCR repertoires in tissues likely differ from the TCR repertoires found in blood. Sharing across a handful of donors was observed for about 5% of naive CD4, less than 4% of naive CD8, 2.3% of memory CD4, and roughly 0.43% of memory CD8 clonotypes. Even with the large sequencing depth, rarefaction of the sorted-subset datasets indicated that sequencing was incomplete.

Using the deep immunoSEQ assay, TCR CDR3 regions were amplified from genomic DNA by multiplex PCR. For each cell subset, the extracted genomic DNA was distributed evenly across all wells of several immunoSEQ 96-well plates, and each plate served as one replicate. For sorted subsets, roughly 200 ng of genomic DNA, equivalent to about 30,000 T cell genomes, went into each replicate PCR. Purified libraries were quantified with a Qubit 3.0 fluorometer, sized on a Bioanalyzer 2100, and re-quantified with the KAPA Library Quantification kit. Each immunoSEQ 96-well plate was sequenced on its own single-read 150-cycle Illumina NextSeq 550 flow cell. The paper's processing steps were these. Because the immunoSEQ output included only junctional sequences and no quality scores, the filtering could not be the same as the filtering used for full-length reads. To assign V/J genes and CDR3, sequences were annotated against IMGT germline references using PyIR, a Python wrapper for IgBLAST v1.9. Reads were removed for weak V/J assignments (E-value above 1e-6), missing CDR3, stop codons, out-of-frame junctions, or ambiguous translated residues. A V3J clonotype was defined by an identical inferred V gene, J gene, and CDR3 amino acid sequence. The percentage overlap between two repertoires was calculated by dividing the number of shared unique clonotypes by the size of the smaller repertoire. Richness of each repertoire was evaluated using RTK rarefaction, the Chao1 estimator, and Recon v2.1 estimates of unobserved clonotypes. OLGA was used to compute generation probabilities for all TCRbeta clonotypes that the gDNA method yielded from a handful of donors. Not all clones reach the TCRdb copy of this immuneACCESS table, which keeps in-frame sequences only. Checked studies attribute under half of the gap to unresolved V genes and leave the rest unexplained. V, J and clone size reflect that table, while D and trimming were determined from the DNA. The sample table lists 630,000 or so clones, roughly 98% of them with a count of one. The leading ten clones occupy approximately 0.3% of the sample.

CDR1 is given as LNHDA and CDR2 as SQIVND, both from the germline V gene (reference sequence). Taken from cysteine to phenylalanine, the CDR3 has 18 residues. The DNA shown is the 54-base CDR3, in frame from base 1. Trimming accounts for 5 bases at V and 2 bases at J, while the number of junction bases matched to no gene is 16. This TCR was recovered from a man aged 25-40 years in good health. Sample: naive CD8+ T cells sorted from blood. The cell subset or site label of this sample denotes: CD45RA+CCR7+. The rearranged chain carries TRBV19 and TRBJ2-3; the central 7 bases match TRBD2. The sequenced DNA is TGTGCCAGTAGTTCCCCGGTGAGGCGGGAGTCAAACACAGATACGCAGTATTTT. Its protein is CASSSPVRRESNTDTQYF.